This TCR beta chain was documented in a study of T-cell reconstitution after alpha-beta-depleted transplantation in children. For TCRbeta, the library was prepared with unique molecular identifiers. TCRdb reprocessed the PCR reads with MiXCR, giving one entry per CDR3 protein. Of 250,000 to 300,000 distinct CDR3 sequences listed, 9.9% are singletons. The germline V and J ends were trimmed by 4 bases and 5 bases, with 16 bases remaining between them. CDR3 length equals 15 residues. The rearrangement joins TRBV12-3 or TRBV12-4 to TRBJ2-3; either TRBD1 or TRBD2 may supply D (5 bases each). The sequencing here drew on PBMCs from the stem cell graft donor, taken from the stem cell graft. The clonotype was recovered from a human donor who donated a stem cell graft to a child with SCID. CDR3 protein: CASSYPLGGRDTQYF. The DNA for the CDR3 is TGTGCCAGCAGTTATCCCCTTGGGGGTAGAGATACGCAGTATTTT.